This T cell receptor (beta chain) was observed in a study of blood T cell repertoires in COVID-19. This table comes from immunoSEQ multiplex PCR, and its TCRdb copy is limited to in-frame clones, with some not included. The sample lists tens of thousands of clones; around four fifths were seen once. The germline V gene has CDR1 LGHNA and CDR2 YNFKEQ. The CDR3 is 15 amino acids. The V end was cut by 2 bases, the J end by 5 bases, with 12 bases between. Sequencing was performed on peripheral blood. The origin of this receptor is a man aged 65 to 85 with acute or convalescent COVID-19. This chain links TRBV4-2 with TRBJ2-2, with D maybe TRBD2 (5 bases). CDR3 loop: CASSQMSTTTGELFF. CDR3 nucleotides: TGTGCCAGCAGCCAAATGTCGACTACTACCGGGGAGCTGTTTTTT.